This entry lists 17 T cell receptor beta chains sequenced from one sample in a study of blood T cell repertoires in COVID-19. The data were produced by immunoSEQ multiplex PCR, yet TCRdb's version contains in-frame clones alone and is incomplete. Counted here are 150,000 to 200,000 clones, around 80% occurring once; the ten biggest clones make up more than 14%. The specimen was peripheral blood. The receptors originated from a woman aged 70-85 years with COVID-19, enrolled during active disease.

The chain employs TRBV6-1 and TRBJ1-2, with D uncertain. The CDR3 runs to 15 residues. CDR1 is MNHNS, CDR2 SASEGT, per germline. With 6 bases removed from V and 4 bases from J, the gap between germline ends came to 18 bases. CDR3 sequence: CASSLSYDILYGYTF. The CDR3 bases are TGTGCCAGCAGCCTATCCTATGACATCCTCTATGGCTACACCTTC.

This clone turned up a few times. This chain joins TRBV19 and TRBJ1-5, with 7 nucleotides matching TRBD1. This CDR3 has 14 residues. Per the germline V gene, CDR1 is LNHDA and CDR2 is SQIVND (reference sequence). V lost 7 bases to trimming and J lost 3 bases; unmatched junction nucleotides: 6. The CDR3 sequence: CASMRGQNNQPQHF. The CDR3 DNA reads as TGTGCCAGTATGAGGGGACAGAACAATCAGCCCCAGCATTTT.

The chain joins TRBV28 to TRBJ2-7; D is perhaps TRBD1 (6 bases). The CDR3 consists of 11 residues. V lost 8 bases to trimming and J lost 3 bases, with 8 bases between them. CDR1 MDHEN and CDR2 SYDVKM come from the germline V gene. This CDR3 reads CASGQNYEQYV. CDR3 coding DNA: TGTGCCAGCGGACAGAACTACGAGCAGTACGTC.

The V call is TRBV5-6, the J call TRBJ1-4; D perhaps matches TRBD1 (5 bases). V was cut by 0 bases and J by 8 bases, with 8 bases left in between. The CDR3 has 13 amino acids. Germline V CDR1 and CDR2: SGHDT, YYEEEE. The CDR3 loop reads CASSLDRREKLFF. CDR3 sequence (DNA): TGTGCCAGCAGCTTGGACAGGCGAGAAAAACTGTTTTTT.

This clone has a single count. The chain joins TRBV9 to TRBJ2-3; perhaps TRBD1 as D (6 bases). There are 14 residues in the CDR3. The V end lost 0 bases, the J end lost 4 bases, and 9 bases lay between the germline ends. Looked up from germline, CDR1 is SGDLS and CDR2 is YYNGEE. This chain's CDR3 is CASSVAQGPDTQYF. CDR3 DNA: TGTGCCAGCAGCGTAGCACAGGGACCAGATACGCAGTATTTT.

This sequence joins TRBV11-2 and TRBJ1-2; TRBD1 might be the D (6 bases). Germline assignment: CDR1 SGHAT and CDR2 FQNNGV. The CDR3 runs to 16 residues. The ends were cut back, 5 bases at V and 4 bases at J, with 20 bases in the middle. The CDR3 region is CASSRLRGGYFYGYTF. CDR3 DNA: TGTGCCAGCAGCCGACTTAGGGGGGGGTACTTCTATGGCTACACCTTC.

The V and J genes are TRBV19 and TRBJ2-7; D is perhaps TRBD1 (6 bases). Between the trimmed V and J ends, which lost 7 bases and 3 bases, there was a span of 16 bases. The CDR3 length is 14 residues. Germline values: CDR1 LNHDA, CDR2 SQIVND (reference sequence). CDR3 sequence reads: CASTTHGTNYEQYV. The DNA for the CDR3 is TGTGCCAGTACAACCCACGGGACAAACTACGAGCAGTACGTC.

This clone has only a few counts. This chain joins TRBV12-5 and TRBJ1-6, with TRBD1 as a possible D gene (5 bases). Trimming stripped 0 bases from V and 7 bases from J, with 22 bases between. CDR1 and CDR2 (germline): LGHNT, FRNRAP. The CDR3 spans 19 residues. The CDR3 reads CASGLVRGQGLSVNSPLHF. CDR3 nucleotide sequence: TGTGCTAGTGGTTTGGTAAGAGGCCAGGGTCTTAGTGTGAATTCACCCCTCCACTTT. Drawing the rest from reference TRBV12-5 and TRBJ1-6, the complete variable domain is DARVTQTPRHKVTEMGQEVTMRCQPILGHNTVFWYRQTMMQGLELLAYFRNRAPLDDSGMPKDRFSAEMPDATLATLKIQPSEPRDSAVYFCASGLVRGQGLSVNSPLHFGNGTRLTVT.

The chain has TRBV4-1 and TRBJ2-5; tentatively, D is TRBD2 (5 bases). Trimming left V 4 bases short and J 4 bases short, with 10 bases between. Germline-derived CDR1 and CDR2 are MGHRA and YSYEKL. CDR3 length: 13 amino acids. The CDR3 spells CASSRAGGETQYF. CDR3 DNA sequence: TGCGCCAGCAGCCGGGCGGGCGGAGAGACCCAGTACTTC.

This chain connects TRBV6-5 to TRBJ2-5, with D uncertain. Germline values: CDR1 MNHEY, CDR2 SVGAGI. Trimming pared 5 bases from V and 9 bases from J, leaving 7 bases between. The CDR3 contains 10 residues. The CDR3 sequence: CASSQSAQYF. CDR3 in DNA: TGTGCCAGCAGTCAGTCTGCCCAGTACTTC.

This clone was seen a handful of times. In DNA form, the CDR3 reads TGTGCCACCAGTGATCCTACCCAGGGGCCCTACAATGAGCAGTTCTTC. The encoded protein is CATSDPTQGPYNEQFF. The genes are TRBV24-1 and TRBJ2-1; D might be TRBD1 (6 bases). V shed 3 bases and J shed 2 bases, with 13 bases lying between them. CDR1 is KGHDR, CDR2 SFDVKD, per germline. This CDR3 contains 16 residues.

The rearrangement uses TRBV28 and TRBJ1-2; 11 bases agree with TRBD1. The CDR3 totals 14 residues. With V trimmed by 6 bases and J by 4 bases, 4 bases remained unmatched. From germline, CDR1 is MDHEN and CDR2 SYDVKM. The CDR3: CASSSGTGGYGYTF. Written as DNA, the CDR3 is TGTGCCAGCAGCTCTGGGACAGGGGGCTATGGCTACACCTTC.

The chain couples TRBV28 to TRBJ2-4, with D maybe TRBD2 (5 bases). The CDR3 spans 15 residues. Germline V lookup: CDR1 MDHEN, CDR2 SYDVKM. V was clipped by 4 bases and J by 6 bases, with 16 bases between them. CDR3 sequence: CASSSLRRTGNIQYF. The DNA of the CDR3 is TGTGCCAGCAGTTCTCTTCGCCGGACTGGAAACATTCAGTACTTC.

V usage is TRBV21-1 and J usage is TRBJ2-7; TRBD2 reflects the table's D call only, with no check against the DNA. TRBV21-1 is described as a pseudogene. The CDR3 has 16 amino acids. Here the CDR3 DNA reads TGTGCCAGCAGCAAAGTCAGGACTAGCGGGAGTCTCGAGCAGTACTTC. It is translated as CASSKVRTSGSLEQYF.

V is TRBV6-1 and J is TRBJ1-5; tentative D call: TRBD1 (5 bases). CDR3 length: 15 residues. In germline, CDR1 is MNHNS, CDR2 SASEGT. The V gene lost 3 bases and the J gene lost 2 bases, with 11 bases spanning the gap. The CDR3 DNA reads TGTGCCAGCAGTGACAGGGAATGGGGCAATCAGCCCCAGCATTTT. Protein product: CASSDREWGNQPQHF.

This sequence joins TRBV2 and TRBJ1-2; D is undetermined. CDR3 length equals 14 residues. Germline CDR1 and CDR2: SNHLY and FYNNEI. Trimming shortened V by 7 bases and J by 5 bases, and 17 bases separated the two germline ends. CDR3 bases: TGTGCCAGCAACTCGCCGCTCGGGGTTTATGGCTACACCTTC. Its protein product is CASNSPLGVYGYTF. The complete variable domain, with remaining parts taken from reference TRBV2 and TRBJ1-2, reads EPEVTQTPSHQVTQMGQEVILRCVPISNHLYFYWYRQILGQKVEFLVSFYNNEISEKSEIFDDQFSVERPDGSNFTLKIRSTKLEDSAMYFCASNSPLGVYGYTFGSGTRLTVV.

The V gene is TRBV19, the J gene TRBJ2-1, with a tentative D call TRBD2 (6 bases). V dropped 5 bases and J dropped 10 bases, with 15 bases sitting between them. CDR1 and CDR2 from the germline V gene are LNHDA and SQIVND (reference sequence). The CDR3 is made up of 13 amino acids. The CDR3 loop reads CASSVRTAGEQFF. DNA for the CDR3: TGTGCCAGTAGTGTCCGGACTGCGGGGGAGCAGTTCTTC.